These 24 T cell receptor beta chains were sequenced from one sample in a study of CD8 T cells in ankylosing spondylitis. Regarding the study as a whole: Blood of patients with ankylosing spondylitis appeared to be characterized by a TCR beta motif of eight highly homologous variants.

No antigens are known for them. One entry per CDR3 protein, called by TCRdb with MiXCR from the 5' RACE reads. The sample carries around 480,000 distinct CDR3 sequences, 17% recorded once. What was sequenced was blood, either unsorted or a sorted T cell fraction (not recorded which). The receptors come from a male donor with ankylosing spondylitis.

The V gene is TRBV7-3, the J gene TRBJ2-1, with 9 bases identical to TRBD2. CDR3 size: 16 residues. V lost 1 base and J lost 7; bases outside the gene matches: 8. CDR1 is SGHTA, CDR2 FQGTGA, per germline. The CDR3 bases are TGTGCCAGCAGCTTAATCGGTCGTGCGGGAGGGAATGAGCAGTTCTTC. Amino acids: CASSLIGRAGGNEQFF.

This clonotype came up a few times. This chain connects TRBV5-1 to TRBJ1-6, with TRBD1 matching over 7 bases. Germline CDR1 reads SGHRS; CDR2 reads YFSETQ. This CDR3 comprises 15 residues. Germline trimming cut 3 bases from V and 6 bases from J; bases unmatched to any gene: 6. The CDR3 reads CASSSGTVGNSPLHF. CDR3 nucleotides: TGCGCCAGCAGCTCCGGGACAGTTGGTAATTCACCCCTCCACTTT.

The chain carries TRBV12-3 or TRBV12-4 and TRBJ1-1; 7 nucleotides match TRBD1. The length of the CDR3 is 13 residues. Trimming removed 3 bases from V and 4 bases from J; junction bases left unmatched: 2. The CDR3 sequence is CASSFYRGTEAFF. In DNA form, the CDR3 reads TGTGCCAGCAGTTTCTACAGGGGCACTGAAGCTTTCTTT.

The rearrangement links TRBV2 to TRBJ2-4; 8 nucleotides match TRBD2. Unmatched junction bases numbered 4, after V lost 5 bases and J lost 4 bases. The CDR3 is 14 amino acids. Germline V lookup: CDR1 SNHLY, CDR2 FYNNEI. The CDR3: CASSYLAGKNIQYF. Written as DNA, the CDR3 is TGTGCCAGCAGTTATCTAGCGGGTAAAAACATTCAGTACTTC.

The V gene is TRBV18, the J gene TRBJ1-5; D not resolved. CDR3 length equals 14 residues. Trimming took 4 bases from V and 6 from J, leaving 13 bases between them. CDR1 is KGHSH, CDR2 LQKENI, per germline. This CDR3 reads CASSRESGIQPQHF. The CDR3 coding sequence is TGTGCCAGCTCACGCGAGTCCGGGATTCAGCCCCAGCATTTT.

In this sample, this clonotype turned up a few times. The V and J genes are TRBV28 and TRBJ2-6; D is possibly TRBD1 (7 bases). This CDR3 contains 16 residues. Trimming pared 3 bases from V and 0 bases from J, leaving 9 bases between. The germline V gene encodes CDR1 MDHEN and CDR2 SYDVKM. This CDR3 is CASSFQGGSGANVLTF. CDR3 in DNA: TGTGCCAGCAGTTTTCAGGGGGGCTCTGGGGCCAACGTCCTGACTTTC.

This clonotype was seen a handful of times. This chain joins TRBV7-8 and TRBJ2-1, with TRBD1 matching 7 bases. This CDR3 region has 14 residues. V gave up 3 bases and J gave up 2 bases; unmatched junction bases: 1. Germline V CDR1 and CDR2: SGHVS, FQNEAQ. The DNA for the CDR3 is TGTGCCAGCAGCTTTCAGGGGGCCTACAATGAGCAGTTCTTC. Translated: CASSFQGAYNEQFF.

This clonotype was recorded a few times. V is TRBV5-1 and J is TRBJ1-1, with D possibly being TRBD1 (5 bases). The CDR3 is made up of 14 amino acids. Germline CDR1 reads SGHRS; CDR2 reads YFSETQ. The V and J ends lost 3 bases and 3 bases respectively, with 12 bases between them. CDR3 sequence reads: CASSSQGGHTEAFF. For the CDR3, the DNA is TGCGCCAGCAGCTCCCAGGGAGGGCACACTGAAGCTTTCTTT.

This clonotype appeared a few times. J is TRBJ2-2 and V is TRBV6-2 or TRBV6-3; 8 nucleotides line up with TRBD1. Trimming cost V 2 bases and J 3 bases; bases outside gene matches: 8. This CDR3 has 17 residues. Germline CDR1 is MNHEY and CDR2 is SVGEGT. CDR3 protein: CASSYPVGQGYTGELFF. CDR3 sequence (DNA): TGTGCCAGCAGTTACCCCGTTGGACAGGGTTACACCGGGGAGCTGTTTTTT.

This clonotype has just a few counts. V usage is TRBV18 and J usage is TRBJ1-2, with D unclear. Germline lookup yields CDR1 KGHSH and CDR2 LQKENI. The CDR3 length is 16 residues. V dropped 2 bases and J dropped 2 bases, with 15 bases sitting between them. The CDR3: CASSPTGSVTNYGYTF. DNA of the CDR3: TGTGCCAGCTCACCAACCGGCTCCGTCACGAACTATGGCTACACCTTC.

This clonotype was detected a few times. J is TRBJ2-2 and V is TRBV19, with a weak D call TRBD1 (6 bases). The CDR3 totals 16 residues. Between the trimmed V and J ends, which lost 6 bases and 2 bases, there was a span of 16 bases. Per germline, CDR1 LNHDA and CDR2 SQIVND (reference sequence). CDR3 DNA: TGTGCCAGTAGATCCTCGGGACAACGAAACACCGGGGAGCTGTTTTTT. Translated: CASRSSGQRNTGELFF.

This clonotype was seen a handful of times. The chain links TRBV12-3 or TRBV12-4 to TRBJ2-7, with 8 bases fitting TRBD1. There are 20 residues in the CDR3. Trimming took 0 bases from V and 0 from J; bases not matched to a gene: 16. This CDR3 reads CASSLATRTGGGRGSYEQYF. CDR3 bases: TGTGCCAGCAGTTTAGCGACGAGAACAGGGGGTGGAAGAGGCTCCTACGAGCAGTACTTC.

The CDR3 nucleotides are TGTGCCAGCAGTCTTAATGGTGATCAGCCCCAGCATTTT. This gives the protein CASSLNGDQPQHF. This chain joins TRBV6-1 and TRBJ1-5; D gene ambiguous. The CDR3 contains 13 residues. Between the trimmed V and J ends, which lost 5 bases and 5 bases, there was a span of 10 bases. Germline assignment: CDR1 MNHNS and CDR2 SASEGT.

The V call is TRBV5-1, the J call TRBJ2-1; the D gene could be TRBD1 or TRBD2 (6 bases each). Trimming shortened V by 0 bases and J by 2 bases, and 15 bases separated the two germline ends. This CDR3 region has 17 residues. Germline assignment: CDR1 SGHRS and CDR2 YFSETQ. DNA for the CDR3: TGCGCCAGCAGCTTGGGGGGGCGGGGTATTCCCTACAATGAGCAGTTCTTC. Its translation: CASSLGGRGIPYNEQFF.

The genes are TRBV11-2 and TRBJ2-7; TRBD2 might be the D (5 bases). The germline CDR1 and CDR2 sequences are SGHAT and FQNNGV. This CDR3 region has 13 residues. Deletions cut 5 bases from V and 5 bases from J, with 13 bases between. Here the CDR3 reads CASSPRRGNEQYF. DNA for the CDR3: TGTGCCAGCAGCCCCCGACGGGGAAACGAGCAGTACTTC.

This clonotype has a handful of counts. The chain combines TRBV7-9 with TRBJ2-7; D is ambiguous. The CDR3 consists of 13 residues. CDR1 and CDR2 (germline): SEHNR, FQNEAQ (reference sequence). V shed 2 bases and J shed 2 bases, with 7 bases lying between them. CDR3 sequence: CASSLSWAYEQYF. CDR3 bases: TGTGCCAGCAGCTTAAGTTGGGCCTACGAGCAGTACTTC.

This clonotype showed up just a few times. The chain recombines TRBV4-1 with TRBJ2-1, with no clear D. The CDR3 has 15 amino acids. The germline V and J ends were trimmed by 3 bases and 5 bases, with 14 bases remaining between them. Germline V gene lookup returns CDR1 MGHRA and CDR2 YSYEKL. The CDR3 is CASSHLRPPNNEQFF. In nucleotides, the CDR3 is TGCGCCAGCAGCCATCTTAGGCCCCCTAACAATGAGCAGTTCTTC.

The rearrangement links TRBV29-1 to TRBJ2-3, with 7 nucleotides matching TRBD2. This CDR3 is built from 14 residues. V was pared by 4 bases and J by 2 bases, with 6 bases of the junction left unmatched. Germline loops: CDR1 SQVTM, CDR2 ANQGSEA. CDR3 sequence: CSVGMAGDTDTQYF. The DNA of the CDR3 is TGCAGCGTTGGTATGGCGGGAGACACAGATACGCAGTATTTT.

The chain joins TRBV6-1 to TRBJ2-7; tentatively, D is TRBD2 (5 bases). V lost 4 bases and J 1 base, leaving 14 bases between the germline ends. CDR1 MNHNS and CDR2 SASEGT come from the germline V gene. CDR3 length: 15 amino acids. The CDR3 loop is CASSGNIALSYEQYF. CDR3 DNA: TGTGCCAGCAGTGGTAATATAGCGTTGTCCTACGAGCAGTACTTC.

This clonotype showed up just a few times. The rearrangement links TRBV5-1 to TRBJ2-1, with 8 bases aligning to TRBD1. J was trimmed by 8 bases and V by 2 bases; bases with no gene match: 6. Looked up from germline, CDR1 is SGHRS and CDR2 is YFSETQ. CDR3 size: 14 residues. DNA for the CDR3: TGCGCCAGCAGCTTAATGGCAGGGGGCGATGAGCAGTTCTTC. Encoded protein: CASSLMAGGDEQFF.

This chain links TRBV11-2 with TRBJ2-2; 7 positions agree with TRBD2. This CDR3 has 16 residues. Germline V gene sequence: CDR1 SGHAT, CDR2 FQNNGV. The V gene end was trimmed by 5 bases and the J gene end by 7 bases; junction bases not matched to a gene: 13. CDR3 coding DNA: TGTGCCAGCAGCCGCAGGGACTCCACGGGGGGCGGGGAGCTGTTTTTT. Amino acid sequence: CASSRRDSTGGGELFF.

This clonotype was detected ten times or more. The J gene is TRBJ1-1, the V gene TRBV7-6; perhaps TRBD1 as D (5 bases). This CDR3 contains 16 residues. The germline CDR1 and CDR2 sequences are SGHVS and FNYEAQ. V lost 3 bases to trimming and J lost 0 bases, with 14 bases between them. The CDR3 loop is CASSFQGLGMNTEAFF. The DNA for the CDR3 is TGTGCCAGCAGCTTCCAGGGATTAGGCATGAACACTGAAGCTTTCTTT. The variable domain in full, with the rest retrieved from reference TRBV7-6 and TRBJ1-1, is GAGVSQSPRYKVTKRGQDVALRCDPISGHVSLYWYRQALGQGPEFLTYFNYEAQQDKSGLPNDRFSAERPEGSISTLTIQRTEQRDSAMYRCASSFQGLGMNTEAFFGQGTRLTVV.

This clonotype occurred a few times. V usage is TRBV18 and J usage is TRBJ1-1, with D unresolved. The CDR3 totals 14 residues. The germline V gene has CDR1 KGHSH and CDR2 LQKENI. Trimming stripped 3 bases from V and 1 base from J, with 9 bases between. The CDR3 sequence: CASSPPGPNTEAFF. For the CDR3, the DNA is TGTGCCAGCTCACCGCCTGGACCGAACACTGAAGCTTTCTTT.

The chain uses TRBV7-2 and TRBJ2-7, with D uncertain. The CDR3 contains 15 residues. V was shortened by 1 base and J by 2 bases, with 12 bases between the two germline ends. CDR1 and CDR2 (germline): SGHTA, FQGNSA. The CDR3 bases are TGTGCCAGCAGCTTAGACCGGCAAGTCACCTACGAGCAGTACTTC. Its translation: CASSLDRQVTYEQYF.